This T cell receptor beta chain was retrieved from a study of cytomegalovirus exposure and HLA in healthy donors. The PCR employed 60 Vbeta primers together with 13 Jbeta primers. Assay: immunoSEQ multiplex PCR; the TCRdb copy retains only in-frame clones and omits some. This sample carries 160,000 or so clones, more than 80% of them seen once, and the ten largest clones take roughly an eighth. The CDR3 covers 14 residues. Per germline, CDR1 SGHAT and CDR2 FQNNGV. The rearrangement links TRBV11-2 to TRBJ2-5; 7 bases fit TRBD1. Gene TRBJ2-7 matches the end of the DNA better, so the J call may be wrong. This TCR was sampled from a woman between 50 and 59 years old in good health and CMV-seronegative. The source material was PBMCs. The CDR3 sequence: CASSSGGVNYEQYF. The CDR3 nucleotides are TGTGCCAGCAGCTCAGGGGGAGTCAACTACGAGCAGTACTTC.